This T cell receptor (beta chain) was sequenced in a study of molecular identifiers for immune sequencing clone quantification. Overall study context: In replicates, RNA from approximately 20,000 or 100,000 naive CD8 cells was divided five ways and four parts were sequenced.

Notes on this clonotype: What it binds is not known.

Study-level results: Underestimation of highly expanded clone sizes could arise where identical TCR molecules share a barcode. Under 1% of molecules in naive cells, but over 98% of effector molecules, belonged to clones above 20 RNA copies.

TCRdb redid the calling of the PCR reads with MiXCR, one entry per CDR3 protein. The data show more than 550,000 distinct CDR3 sequences, approximately 24% seen once. Germline loops: CDR1 MNHEY, CDR2 SVGEGT. V trimming: 0 bases; J trimming: 8 bases; junction bases outside the gene matches: 9. The CDR3 is made up of 16 amino acids. From 20,000 to 1,000,000 sorted cells, naive CD8 libraries were generated with 10%, 30% or 50% RNA. The sequenced material came from naive CD8+ T cells from blood, with Jurkat cell RNA spiked in. Subset denoted: FACS-sorted CD8+CD4-CCR7+CD45RA+ naive T cells. V gene TRBV6-2 or TRBV6-3 combines with J gene TRBJ2-3; 9 bases map to TRBD2. The sequence derives from a human donor in good health. Some libraries in this study had Jurkat cell RNA spiked in. The CDR3 nucleotides read TGTGCCAGCAGTTACTCGGGACTAGCATTATCGGTTACGCAGTATTTT. Its translation is CASSYSGLALSVTQYF.